This T cell receptor (beta chain) is drawn from a study of blood T cells in healthy people across ages. Broader study findings: Possibly confounding the expanded clonotype changes was the fact that donor CMV status was unknown. Unsorted PBMC material precluded a definitive naive versus antigen-experienced comparison.

Regarding this clonotype: The target antigen is unknown.

A second PCR of 7 to 11 cycles used a sample-barcoded 5' primer and a J-beta primer mix. Each sample yielded at least 2.5 million CDR3-containing paired-end reads. TCRdb re-derived calls from the 5' RACE reads in MiXCR, one entry per CDR3 protein. The sample holds 920,000 or so distinct CDR3 sequences, 45% seen once. This CDR3 has 17 amino acids. The germline CDR1 and CDR2 sequences are SEHNR and FQNEAQ (reference sequence). Germline trimming cut 2 bases from V and 0 bases from J; bases unmatched to any gene: 7. The chain links TRBV7-9 to TRBJ2-1; 7 bases align to TRBD1. Sequenced input: blood. The sequence was obtained from an older woman in good health. CDR3 DNA: TGTGCCAGCAGCTTAAGGGTGGACAGGAACTCCTACAATGAGCAGTTCTTC. Translation: CASSLRVDRNSYNEQFF.